This T cell receptor beta chain is from a study of blood T cell repertoires in COVID-19. About the study: In each case, the material was cDNA or gDNA derived from T cells, B-cell-depleted T cells, or PBMCs.

This clone has a handful of counts. The protocol was immunoSEQ multiplex PCR, while the TCRdb copy is restricted to in-frame clones and leaves out a portion. Seen here are hundreds of thousands of clones, approximately 78% observed once, and the top ten hold 5%. Participants were aged roughly 18 to 95 years, lived in over 20 US areas, and enrolled virtually. Participants had their cohort set by participant-reported clinical history. The V and J ends lost 5 bases and 7 bases, in that order; junction bases with no gene match: 7. Per the germline V gene, CDR1 is SGDLS and CDR2 is YYNGEE. CDR3 length: 15 amino acids.

Source material: PBMCs or T cells enriched from blood (not recorded which). The chain couples TRBV9 to TRBJ1-6; 9 nucleotides match TRBD1. This TCR was sampled from a man aged 40-50 years who had been exposed to COVID-19. CDR3 sequence reads: CASSRKGQGNSPLHF. DNA of the CDR3: TGTGCCAGCAGTCGGAAGGGACAGGGAAATTCACCCCTCCACTTT.